This TCR beta chain stems from a study of blood T cell repertoires in COVID-19. Authors' data handling: Using reference gene primer amplification, nucleated cell counts were estimated. Measured with immunoSEQ multiplex PCR; TCRdb has only the in-frame clones, and not every one. V and J calls and clone size are those listed in that table; D and trimming were worked out from the DNA. The table has 60,000 or so clones, around 80% seen once; the top ten hold about 20%. This CDR3 region has 13 residues. Germline V lookup: CDR1 MDHEN, CDR2 SYDVKM. V was pared by 9 bases and J by 0 bases, with 9 bases between.

J is TRBJ1-3 and V is TRBV28; no firm D call. The receptor's source is a man in his thirties or forties with COVID-19, enrolled during active disease. The source material was peripheral blood. The CDR3 coding sequence is TGTGCCAGTACTCTTAACTCTGGAAACACCATATATTTT. This sequence encodes CASTLNSGNTIYF. Variable domain in full (rest from reference TRBV28 and TRBJ1-3): DVKVTQSSRYLVKRTGEKVFLECVQDMDHENMFWYRQDPGLGLRLIYFSYDVKMKEKGDIPEGYSVSREKKERFSLILESASTNQTSMYLCASTLNSGNTIYFGEGSWLTVV.